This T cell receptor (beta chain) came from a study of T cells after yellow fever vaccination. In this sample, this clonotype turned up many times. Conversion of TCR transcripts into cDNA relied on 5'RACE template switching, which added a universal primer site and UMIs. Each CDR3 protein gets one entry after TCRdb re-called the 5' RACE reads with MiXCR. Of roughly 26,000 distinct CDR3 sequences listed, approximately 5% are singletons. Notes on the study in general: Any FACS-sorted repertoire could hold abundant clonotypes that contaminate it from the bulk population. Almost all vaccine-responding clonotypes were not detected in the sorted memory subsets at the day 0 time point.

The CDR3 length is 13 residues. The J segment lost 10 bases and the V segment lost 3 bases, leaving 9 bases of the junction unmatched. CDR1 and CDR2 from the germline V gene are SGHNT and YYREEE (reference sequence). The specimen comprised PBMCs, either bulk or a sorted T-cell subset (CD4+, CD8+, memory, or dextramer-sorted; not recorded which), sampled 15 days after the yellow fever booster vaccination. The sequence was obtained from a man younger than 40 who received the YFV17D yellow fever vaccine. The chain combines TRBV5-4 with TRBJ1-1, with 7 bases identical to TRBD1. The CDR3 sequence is CASSSDDRARAFF. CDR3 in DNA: TGTGCCAGCAGCTCCGACGACAGGGCGAGAGCTTTCTTT.